This TCR beta chain was captured in a study of identical twins' blood T cells. Findings of the study overall: Mainly, cloneset size products determined shared clonotypes, twins included.

All three twin pairs grew up together with likely shared infections and vaccines. Per the study methods: Each library had roughly 2 to 4 million CDR3 reads and about 90,000 to nearly 550,000 clonotypes. In TCRdb, the 5' RACE reads were re-called with MiXCR into one record per CDR3 protein. Clone size and V and J calls follow TCRdb, not the original study. In the table there are fewer than 450,000 distinct CDR3 sequences, roughly 31% of which are singletons. The CDR3 covers 15 residues. J was trimmed by 2 bases and V by 4 bases; bases with no gene match: 3. Germline CDR1 reads MNHNS; CDR2 reads SASEGT. To note about this clonotype: Its specificity is not known.

The clonotype was recovered from a woman between 18 and 55 years old in good health. Sequencing was performed on PBMCs. The V and J genes are TRBV6-1 and TRBJ2-1; 9 bases match TRBD2. Here the CDR3 reads CASSVTSGPYNEQFF. In nucleotides, the CDR3 is TGTGCCAGCAGTGTGACTAGCGGTCCCTACAATGAGCAGTTCTTC.